This entry lists 20 T cell receptor beta chains sequenced from one sample in a study of T cells in localized non-small cell lung cancer. TCRdb's table, derived via immunoSEQ multiplex PCR, lists solely in-frame clones and lacks some. The sample lists around 83,000 clones, 80% occurring once. The sample here was PBMCs, taken before any cancer treatment. Receptors originate from a man aged 40 to 70 with stage II squamous cell lung carcinoma.

The chain links TRBV14 to TRBJ2-5; D is undetermined. Germline assignment: CDR1 SGHDN and CDR2 FVKESK. This CDR3 has 13 amino acids. Trimming cost V 4 bases and J 5 bases, with 11 bases left between them. Here the CDR3 DNA reads TGTGCCAGCAGCCGTAACCTCATGGAGACCCAGTACTTC. Residues: CASSRNLMETQYF.

The V gene is TRBV7-6, the J gene TRBJ2-1; 9 nucleotides align to TRBD1. The germline gives CDR1 SGHVS, CDR2 FNYEAQ. The CDR3 is 14 residues long. V shed 0 bases and J 15 bases; nucleotides not matched to a gene: 9. The CDR3 loop reads CASSLAGQGYFRFF. For the CDR3, the DNA is TGTGCCAGCAGCTTAGCGGGACAGGGTTATTTTAGGTTCTTC.

V gene TRBV14 combines with J gene TRBJ2-1, with D possibly called TRBD1 or TRBD2 (5 bases each). V was shortened by 8 bases and J by 8 bases, with 13 bases between the two germline ends. The germline V gene has CDR1 SGHDN and CDR2 FVKESK. The CDR3 totals 12 residues. DNA for the CDR3: TGTGCCAGCCGAAAATGGGGGTATGAGCAGTTCTTC. This sequence encodes CASRKWGYEQFF.

This sequence joins TRBV30 and TRBJ1-4; 9 bases are a match to TRBD1. Trimming cost V 8 bases and J 1 base; bases outside gene matches: 11. Germline values: CDR1 GTSNPN, CDR2 SVGIG (reference sequence). The CDR3 consists of 16 residues. The CDR3 sequence: CARSGTGLGTNEKLFF. The CDR3 DNA is TGTGCCCGGTCCGGGACAGGGCTAGGAACTAATGAAAAACTGTTTTTT.

This clone came up once. The V gene is TRBV7-2, the J gene TRBJ1-5; D not certain. V was pared by 3 bases and J by 9 bases, with 12 bases between. This CDR3 is built from 13 residues. Looked up from germline, CDR1 is SGHTA and CDR2 is FQGNSA. This CDR3 reads CASSFGSQRPQHF. CDR3 bases: TGTGCCAGCAGCTTCGGGTCCCAACGGCCCCAGCATTTT.

This chain joins TRBV12-5 and TRBJ1-2; possible D gene TRBD1, 5 bases. The CDR3 runs to 13 residues. Germline V gene sequence: CDR1 LGHNT, CDR2 FRNRAP. Trimming took 7 bases from V and 2 from J, leaving 11 bases between them. The CDR3 coding sequence is TGTGCTAGTGCTCCGGGGGGGAACTATGGCTACACCTTC. Its protein is CASAPGGNYGYTF.

The chain employs TRBV28 and TRBJ1-5; a possible D gene is TRBD1 (6 bases). Germline V gene data show CDR1 as MDHEN and CDR2 as SYDVKM. This CDR3 is built from 16 residues. V lost 6 bases and J lost 4, with 19 bases in between. The CDR3 DNA sequence: TGTGCCAGCAGAAGGACAGTCAGGGGCACGAATCAGCCCCAGCATTTT. It specifies CASRRTVRGTNQPQHF.

The J gene is TRBJ2-7, the V gene TRBV7-9; D is uncertain. Germline V CDR1 and CDR2: SEHNR, FQNEAQ (reference sequence). The V and J ends lost 2 bases and 3 bases respectively, with 8 bases between them. This CDR3 is 13 amino acids long. The DNA for the CDR3 is TGTGCCAGCAGCTTATCCAGAGACTACGAGCAGTACTTC. Its translation: CASSLSRDYEQYF.

This clone was observed once. V usage is TRBV4-2 and J usage is TRBJ2-2; 9 bases are shared with TRBD2. This CDR3 is 16 amino acids long. Germline trimming cut 4 bases from V and 1 base from J; bases unmatched to any gene: 4. Germline CDR1 and CDR2: LGHNA and YNFKEQ. The CDR3 sequence is CASSPTSGKNTGELFF. CDR3 coding DNA: TGTGCCAGCAGCCCGACTAGCGGAAAGAACACCGGGGAGCTGTTTTTT.

The V gene is TRBV4-1, the J gene TRBJ1-6; D not resolved. Germline V gene data show CDR1 as MGHRA and CDR2 as YSYEKL. CDR3 length: 16 residues. Trimming left V 1 base short and J 7 bases short, with 14 bases between. Written as DNA, the CDR3 is TGCGCCAGCAGCCAAGCCCCCTCCTTAGGGAATTCACCCCTCCACTTT. Its translation is CASSQAPSLGNSPLHF.

The chain links TRBV5-1 to TRBJ2-1; 9 positions agree with TRBD1. Germline assignment: CDR1 SGHRS and CDR2 YFSETQ. This CDR3 comprises 16 residues. The trim removed 0 bases at V and 3 bases at J, leaving 4 bases unmatched. The CDR3 DNA reads as TGCGCCAGCAGCTTGGATGGACAGGGGCTCTACAATGAGCAGTTCTTC. As protein: CASSLDGQGLYNEQFF.

This clone was counted a few times. The V call is TRBV27, the J call TRBJ1-6; D is undetermined. This CDR3 has 14 amino acids. Trimming removed 0 bases from V and 8 bases from J, with 8 bases in between. Germline CDR1 reads MNHEY; CDR2 reads SMNVEV (reference sequence). The DNA of the CDR3 is TGTGCCAGCAGTTTATCCTTGATCTATTCACCCCTCCACTTT. As protein: CASSLSLIYSPLHF.

The chain links TRBV2 to TRBJ2-7; a possible D gene is TRBD1 (6 bases). With 2 bases removed from V and 6 bases from J, the gap between germline ends came to 20 bases. Looked up from germline, CDR1 is SNHLY and CDR2 is FYNNEI. The CDR3 is made up of 16 amino acids. CDR3 nucleotides: TGTGCCAGCAGTGAAATTCGAGGGGTACAGGGAGCCGAGCAGTACTTC. As protein: CASSEIRGVQGAEQYF.

The chain has TRBV15 and TRBJ1-5, with TRBD1 as a possible D gene (5 bases). The length of the CDR3 is 17 residues. V gave up 0 bases and J gave up 10 bases, with 22 bases separating them. CDR1 and CDR2 from the germline V gene are LNHNV and YYDKDF (reference sequence). The chain's CDR3 is CATSRDLGWGVRVPQHF. CDR3 nucleotide sequence: TGTGCCACCAGCAGAGATTTGGGATGGGGGGTACGTGTTCCCCAGCATTTT.

This clone was detected only once. V is TRBV4-3 and J is TRBJ1-2; D gene uncertain. CDR1 is LGHNA and CDR2 is YSLEER in the germline V gene. V lost 0 bases, J lost 2 bases, and 7 bases lay in between. This CDR3 contains 14 residues. The CDR3 is CASSQEKANYGYTF. The CDR3 DNA reads as TGCGCCAGCAGCCAAGAAAAGGCAAACTATGGCTACACCTTC.

This clone has more than one count but fewer than ten. CDR3 in DNA: TGTGCCAGCAGCGCCCCGTACAATGAGCAGTTCTTC. This codes for CASSAPYNEQFF. J is TRBJ2-1 and V is TRBV5-4; D remains ambiguous. Germline V gives CDR1 SGHNT, CDR2 YYREEE (reference sequence). Trimming took off 4 bases at V and 4 bases at J, with 6 bases between the two ends. The CDR3 is 12 residues long.

This chain uses TRBV7-9 with TRBJ2-6; either TRBD1 or TRBD2 may supply D (6 bases each). CDR1 SEHNR and CDR2 FQNEAQ come from the germline V gene (reference sequence). The CDR3 length is 16 residues. Deletions cut 6 bases from V and 12 bases from J, with 24 bases between. CDR3 in DNA: TGTGCCAGCAGAGCACAGTCGGGGGCTGAGCCCAGCGTCCTGACTTTC. It specifies CASRAQSGAEPSVLTF.

In this sample, this clone turned up once. This rearrangement joins TRBV7-3 to TRBJ2-3; 11 bases match TRBD1. The CDR3 is 15 amino acids. CDR1 and CDR2 (germline): SGHTA, FQGTGA. Trimming cost V 6 bases and J 8 bases; bases outside gene matches: 10. The CDR3 region has the DNA TGTGCCAGCAGTCCCGGACAGGGGGCGCGCGGTACGCAGTATTTT. Translating it yields CASSPGQGARGTQYF.

The chain combines TRBV5-1 with TRBJ1-2; TRBD1 might be the D (5 bases). The germline gives CDR1 SGHRS, CDR2 YFSETQ. There are 14 residues in the CDR3. V lost 0 bases and J 5 bases, leaving 11 bases between the germline ends. The CDR3 region has the DNA TGCGCCAGCAGCTTGGAGGCGGGGCTGTATGGCTACACCTTC. Translation: CASSLEAGLYGYTF.

The chain links TRBV5-1 to TRBJ2-1; 9 nucleotides align to TRBD1. The CDR3 is 13 residues long. Germline loops: CDR1 SGHRS, CDR2 YFSETQ. Losses at the gene ends were 8 bases for V and 4 bases for J; bases not matched to a gene: 4. The CDR3 reads CASGGQGYNEQFF. Written as DNA, the CDR3 is TGCGCCAGTGGGGGACAGGGTTACAATGAGCAGTTCTTC.